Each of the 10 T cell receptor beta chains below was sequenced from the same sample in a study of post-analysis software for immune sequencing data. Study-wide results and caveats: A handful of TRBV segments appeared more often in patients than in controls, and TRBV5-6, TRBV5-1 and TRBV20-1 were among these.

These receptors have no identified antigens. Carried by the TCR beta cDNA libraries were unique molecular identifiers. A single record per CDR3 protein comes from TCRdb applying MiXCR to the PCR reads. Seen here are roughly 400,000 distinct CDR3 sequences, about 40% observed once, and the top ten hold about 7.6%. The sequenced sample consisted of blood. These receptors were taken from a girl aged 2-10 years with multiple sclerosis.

CDR3 nucleotides: TGTGCCAGCAGCTTGGGGCAGGGTTCGCAGTACTTC. Translating gives CASSLGQGSQYF. The chain employs TRBV7-2 and TRBJ2-7, with D possibly TRBD1 on 5 matching bases. This CDR3 has 12 amino acids. Looked up from germline, CDR1 is SGHTA and CDR2 is FQGNSA. Deletions cut 3 bases from V and 9 bases from J, with 12 bases between.

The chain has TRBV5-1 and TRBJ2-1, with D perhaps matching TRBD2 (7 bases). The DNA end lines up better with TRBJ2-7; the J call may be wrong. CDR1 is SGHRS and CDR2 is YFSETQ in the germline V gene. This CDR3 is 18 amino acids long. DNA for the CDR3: TGCGCCAGCAGCTCCTGGAGGGGGGGTTCCGGGTCCTACAATGAGCAGTACTTC. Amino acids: CASSSWRGGSGSYNEQYF.

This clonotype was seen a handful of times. This chain's CDR3 is CSVEKAGGPADTQYF. The CDR3 DNA reads TGCAGCGTGGAAAAAGCGGGAGGGCCGGCAGATACGCAGTATTTT. The chain is built from TRBV29-1 and TRBJ2-3, with TRBD2 matching 10 bases. Unmatched junction bases numbered 10, after V lost 6 bases and J lost 4 bases. This CDR3 comprises 15 residues. CDR1 and CDR2 (germline): SQVTM, ANQGSEA.

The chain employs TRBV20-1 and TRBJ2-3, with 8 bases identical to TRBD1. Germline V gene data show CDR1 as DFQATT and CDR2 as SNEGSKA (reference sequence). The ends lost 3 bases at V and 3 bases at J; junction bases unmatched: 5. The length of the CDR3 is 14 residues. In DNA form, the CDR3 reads TGCAGTGCTAGCCCCGGACAGGGAACAGATACGCAGTATTTT. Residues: CSASPGQGTDTQYF.

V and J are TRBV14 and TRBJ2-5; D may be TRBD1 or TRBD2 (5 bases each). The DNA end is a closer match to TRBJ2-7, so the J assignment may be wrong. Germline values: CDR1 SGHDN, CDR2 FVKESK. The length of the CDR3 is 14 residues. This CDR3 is CASSPRGILNEQYF. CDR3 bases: TGTGCCAGCAGCCCGAGGGGTATACTAAACGAGCAGTACTTC.

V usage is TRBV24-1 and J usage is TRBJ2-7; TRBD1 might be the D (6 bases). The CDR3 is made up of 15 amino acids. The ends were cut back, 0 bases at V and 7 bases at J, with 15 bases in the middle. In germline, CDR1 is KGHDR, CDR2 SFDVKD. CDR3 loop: CATSDLADSSGEQYF. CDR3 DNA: TGTGCCACCAGTGATTTGGCGGACAGTTCGGGAGAGCAGTACTTC.

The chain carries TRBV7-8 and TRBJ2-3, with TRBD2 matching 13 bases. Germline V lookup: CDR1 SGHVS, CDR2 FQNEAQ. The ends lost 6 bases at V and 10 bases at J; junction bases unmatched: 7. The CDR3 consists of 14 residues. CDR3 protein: CASSPGTSGTAQYF. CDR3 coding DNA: TGTGCCAGCAGTCCCGGGACTAGCGGGACTGCGCAGTATTTT. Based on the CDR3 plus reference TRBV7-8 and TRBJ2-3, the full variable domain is GAGVSQSPRYKVAKRGQDVALRCDPISGHVSLFWYQQALGQGPEFLTYFQNEAQLDKSGLPSDRFFAERPEGSVSTLKIQRTQQEDSAVYLCASSPGTSGTAQYFGPGTRLTVL.

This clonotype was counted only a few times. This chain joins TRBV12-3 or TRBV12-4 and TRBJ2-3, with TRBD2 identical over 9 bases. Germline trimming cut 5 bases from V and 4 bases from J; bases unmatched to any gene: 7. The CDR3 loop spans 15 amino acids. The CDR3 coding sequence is TGTGCCAGCAGTCCCGGACTAGCGAACGCAGATACGCAGTATTTT. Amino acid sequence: CASSPGLANADTQYF.

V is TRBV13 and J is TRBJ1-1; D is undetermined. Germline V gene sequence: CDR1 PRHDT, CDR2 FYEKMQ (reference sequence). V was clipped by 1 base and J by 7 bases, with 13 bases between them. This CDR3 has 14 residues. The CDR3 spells CASSLVMGNGEAFF. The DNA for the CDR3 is TGTGCCAGCAGCTTAGTAATGGGGAATGGTGAAGCTTTCTTT.

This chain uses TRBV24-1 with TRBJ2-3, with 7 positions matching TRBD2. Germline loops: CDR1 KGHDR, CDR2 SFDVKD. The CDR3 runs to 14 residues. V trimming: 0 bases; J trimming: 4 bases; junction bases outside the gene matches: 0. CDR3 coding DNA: TGTGCCACCAGTGATTTGACTAGCGCAGATACGCAGTATTTT. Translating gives CATSDLTSADTQYF.